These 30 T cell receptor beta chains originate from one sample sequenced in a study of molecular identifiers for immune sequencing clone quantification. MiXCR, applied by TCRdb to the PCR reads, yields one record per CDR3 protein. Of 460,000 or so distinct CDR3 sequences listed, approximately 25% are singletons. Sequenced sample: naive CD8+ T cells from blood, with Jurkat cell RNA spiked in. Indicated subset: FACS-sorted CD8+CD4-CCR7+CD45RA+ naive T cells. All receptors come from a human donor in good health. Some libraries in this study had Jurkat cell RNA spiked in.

The DNA for the CDR3 is TGTGCCAGTAGTCGAGGCCAGCCAGATACGCAGTATTTT. Protein product: CASSRGQPDTQYF. The J gene is TRBJ2-3, the V gene TRBV19, with D hard to call. Trimming took off 5 bases at V and 4 bases at J, with 10 bases between the two ends. The CDR3 is 13 amino acids. Germline CDR1 reads LNHDA; CDR2 reads SQIVND (reference sequence).

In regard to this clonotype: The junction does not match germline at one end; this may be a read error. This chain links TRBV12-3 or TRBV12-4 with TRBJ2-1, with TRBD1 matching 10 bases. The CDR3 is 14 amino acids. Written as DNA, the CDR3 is TGTGCCAGCGGACAGGGGGTTTTTATGAATGAGCAGCTCTTC. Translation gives CASGQGVFMNEQLF.

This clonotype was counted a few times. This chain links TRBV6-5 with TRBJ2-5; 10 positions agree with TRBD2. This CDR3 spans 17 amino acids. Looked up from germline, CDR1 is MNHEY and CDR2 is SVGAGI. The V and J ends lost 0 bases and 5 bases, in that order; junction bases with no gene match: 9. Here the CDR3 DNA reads TGTGCCAGCAGTTACTCGTATCTAGCGGGGGTCGGGGAGACCCAGTACTTC. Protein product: CASSYSYLAGVGETQYF.

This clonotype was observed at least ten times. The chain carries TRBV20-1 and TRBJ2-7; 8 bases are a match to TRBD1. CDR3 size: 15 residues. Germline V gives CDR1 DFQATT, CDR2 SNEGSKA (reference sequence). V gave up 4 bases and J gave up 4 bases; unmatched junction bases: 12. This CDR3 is CSAISRGQGRYEQYF. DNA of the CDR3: TGCAGTGCTATCTCCAGGGGGCAAGGCCGGTACGAGCAGTACTTC.

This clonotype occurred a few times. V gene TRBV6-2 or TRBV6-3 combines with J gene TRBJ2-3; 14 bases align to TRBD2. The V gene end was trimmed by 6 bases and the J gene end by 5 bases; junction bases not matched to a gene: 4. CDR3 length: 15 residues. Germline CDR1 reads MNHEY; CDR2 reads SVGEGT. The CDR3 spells CASRPGTSGGDTQYF. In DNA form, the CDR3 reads TGTGCCAGCAGACCCGGGACTAGCGGGGGAGATACGCAGTATTTT.

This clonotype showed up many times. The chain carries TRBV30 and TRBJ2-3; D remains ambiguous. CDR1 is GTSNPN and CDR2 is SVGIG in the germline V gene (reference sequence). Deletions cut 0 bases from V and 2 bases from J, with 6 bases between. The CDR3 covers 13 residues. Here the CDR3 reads CAWSVVHTDTQYF. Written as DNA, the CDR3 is TGTGCCTGGAGTGTAGTCCACACAGATACGCAGTATTTT.

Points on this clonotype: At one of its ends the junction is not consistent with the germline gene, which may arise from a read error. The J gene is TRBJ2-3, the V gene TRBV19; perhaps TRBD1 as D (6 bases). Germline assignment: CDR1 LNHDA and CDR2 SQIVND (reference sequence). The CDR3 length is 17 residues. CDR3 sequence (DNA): TGTGCCTGTAGTATAGATCTGTCAGGGGCGACCACAGATACGCAGTATTTT. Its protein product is CACSIDLSGATTDTQYF. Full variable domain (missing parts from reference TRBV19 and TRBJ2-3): DGGITQSPKYLFRKEGQNVTLSCEQNLNHDAMYWYRQDPGQGLRLIYYSQIVNDFQKGDIAEGYSVSREKKESFPLTVTSAQKNPTAFYLCACSIDLSGATTDTQYFGPGTRLTVL.

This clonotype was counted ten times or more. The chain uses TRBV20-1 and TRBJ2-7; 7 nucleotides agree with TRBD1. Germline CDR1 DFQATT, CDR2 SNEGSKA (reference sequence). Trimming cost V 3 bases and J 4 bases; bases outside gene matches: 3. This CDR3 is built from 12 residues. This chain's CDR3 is CSASARGYEQYF. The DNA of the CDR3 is TGCAGTGCTAGCGCCAGGGGGTACGAGCAGTACTTC.

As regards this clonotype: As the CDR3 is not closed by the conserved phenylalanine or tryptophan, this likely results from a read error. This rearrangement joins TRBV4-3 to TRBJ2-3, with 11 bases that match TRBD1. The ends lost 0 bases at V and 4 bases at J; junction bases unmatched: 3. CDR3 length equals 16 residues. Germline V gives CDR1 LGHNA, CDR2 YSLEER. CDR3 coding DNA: TGCGCCAGCAGCCAAGATCGGACAGGGGGCGCAGATACGCAGTATCTT. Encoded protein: CASSQDRTGGADTQYL.

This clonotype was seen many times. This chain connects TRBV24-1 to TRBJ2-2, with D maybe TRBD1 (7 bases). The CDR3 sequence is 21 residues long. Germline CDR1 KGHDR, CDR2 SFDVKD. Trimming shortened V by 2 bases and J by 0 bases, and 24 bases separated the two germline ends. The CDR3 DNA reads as TGTGCCACCAGTGATTCAAGGCTGGGGGTGACAGGGACTTCGAACACCGGGGAGCTGTTTTTT. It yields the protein CATSDSRLGVTGTSNTGELFF.

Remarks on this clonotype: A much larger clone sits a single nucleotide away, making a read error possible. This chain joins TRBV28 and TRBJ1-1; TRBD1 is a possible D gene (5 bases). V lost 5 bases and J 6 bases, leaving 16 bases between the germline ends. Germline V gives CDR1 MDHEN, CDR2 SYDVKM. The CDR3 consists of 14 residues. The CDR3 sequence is CASSLAGRRAEAFF. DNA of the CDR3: TGTGCCAGCAGTCTTGCAGGGAGAAGAGCTGAAGCTTTCTTT.

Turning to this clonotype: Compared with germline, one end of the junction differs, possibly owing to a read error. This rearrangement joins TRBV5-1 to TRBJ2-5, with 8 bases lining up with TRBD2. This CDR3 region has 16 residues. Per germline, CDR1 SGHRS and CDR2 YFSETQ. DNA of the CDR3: TGCGCCAACAGCTTGGCCGGGTTAGCGGGGTACGAGACCCAGTACTTC. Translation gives CANSLAGLAGYETQYF.

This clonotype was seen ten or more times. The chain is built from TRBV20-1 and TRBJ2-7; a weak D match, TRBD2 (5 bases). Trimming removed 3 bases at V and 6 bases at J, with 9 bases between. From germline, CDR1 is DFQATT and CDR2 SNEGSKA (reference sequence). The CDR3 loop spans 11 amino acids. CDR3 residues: CSARRVGEQYF. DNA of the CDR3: TGCAGTGCTAGGAGGGTCGGCGAGCAGTACTTC.

In DNA form, the CDR3 reads TGCGCCAGCAGCGGTCTGACAGGGGTCGGGGGCTACACCTTC. Amino acid sequence: CASSGLTGVGGYTF. The chain uses TRBV4-1 and TRBJ1-2; 8 nucleotides align to TRBD1. Germline V gene lookup returns CDR1 MGHRA and CDR2 YSYEKL. The trim removed 5 bases at V and 8 bases at J, leaving 10 bases unmatched. This CDR3 contains 14 residues.

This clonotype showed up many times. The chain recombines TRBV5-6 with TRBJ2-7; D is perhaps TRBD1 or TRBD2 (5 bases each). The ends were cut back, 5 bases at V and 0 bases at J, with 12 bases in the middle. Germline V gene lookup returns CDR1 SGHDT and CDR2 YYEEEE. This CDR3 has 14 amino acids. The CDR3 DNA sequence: TGTGCCAGCAGTTGGGACCGAAGCTCCTACGAGCAGTACTTC. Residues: CASSWDRSSYEQYF.

Written as DNA, the CDR3 is TGCGCCAGCAGCCAAGTTAACGGCCGCGATGAGCAGTTCTTC. Amino acid sequence: CASSQVNGRDEQFF. The chain uses TRBV4-1 and TRBJ2-1; no clear D. V lost 1 base to trimming and J lost 8 bases, with 12 bases between them. The CDR3 sequence is 14 residues long. Germline CDR1 reads MGHRA; CDR2 reads YSYEKL.

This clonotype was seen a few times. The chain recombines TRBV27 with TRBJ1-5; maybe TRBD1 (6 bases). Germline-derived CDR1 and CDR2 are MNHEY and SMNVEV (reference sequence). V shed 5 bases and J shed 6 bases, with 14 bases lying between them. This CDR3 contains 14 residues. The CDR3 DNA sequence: TGTGCCAGCAGTCCCACAGGGTTCCGTCAGCCCCAGCATTTT. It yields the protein CASSPTGFRQPQHF.

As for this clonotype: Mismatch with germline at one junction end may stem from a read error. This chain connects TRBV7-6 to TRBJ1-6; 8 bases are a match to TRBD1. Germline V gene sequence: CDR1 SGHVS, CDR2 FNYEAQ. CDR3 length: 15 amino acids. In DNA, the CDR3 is TGTGCCAGCAGCGACGGACAGGGAAGTGACTCACCCCTCCGCTTT. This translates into CASSDGQGSDSPLRF.

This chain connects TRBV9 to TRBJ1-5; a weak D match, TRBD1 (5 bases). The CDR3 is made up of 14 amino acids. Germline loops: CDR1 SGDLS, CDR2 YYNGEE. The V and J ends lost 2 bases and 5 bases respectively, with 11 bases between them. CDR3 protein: CASSVGREDQPQHF. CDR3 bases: TGTGCCAGCAGCGTCGGCAGGGAGGATCAGCCCCAGCATTTT.

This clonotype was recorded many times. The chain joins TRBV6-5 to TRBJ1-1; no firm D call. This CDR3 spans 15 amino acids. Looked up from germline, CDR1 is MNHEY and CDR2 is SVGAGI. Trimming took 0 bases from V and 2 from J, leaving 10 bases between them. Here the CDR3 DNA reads TGTGCCAGCAGTTACTCTGGCGGTAGAAACACTGAAGCTTTCTTT. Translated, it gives CASSYSGGRNTEAFF.

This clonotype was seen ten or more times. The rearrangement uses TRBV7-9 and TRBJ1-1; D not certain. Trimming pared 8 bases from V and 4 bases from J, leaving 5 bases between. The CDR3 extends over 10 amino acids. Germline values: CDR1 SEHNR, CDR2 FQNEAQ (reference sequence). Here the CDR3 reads CASFPTEAFF. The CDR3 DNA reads TGTGCCAGCTTTCCCACTGAAGCTTTCTTT. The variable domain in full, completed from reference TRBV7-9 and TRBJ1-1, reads DTGVSQNPRHKITKRGQNVTFRCDPISEHNRLYWYRQTLGQGPEFLTYFQNEAQLEKSRLLSDRFSAERPKGSFSTLEIQRTEQGDSAMYLCASFPTEAFFGQGTRLTVV.

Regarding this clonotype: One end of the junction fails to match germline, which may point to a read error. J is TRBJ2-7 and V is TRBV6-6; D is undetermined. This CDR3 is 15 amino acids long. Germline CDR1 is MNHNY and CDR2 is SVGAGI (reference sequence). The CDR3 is CASRYSSPTSYEQYF. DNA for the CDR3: TGTGCCAGCAGATACTCGTCGCCGACGTCCTACGAGCAGTACTTC.

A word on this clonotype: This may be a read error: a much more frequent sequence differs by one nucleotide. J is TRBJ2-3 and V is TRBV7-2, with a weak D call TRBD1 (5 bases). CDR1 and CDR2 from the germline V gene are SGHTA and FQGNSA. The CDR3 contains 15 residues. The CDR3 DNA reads TGTGCCAGCAGCCCGGGCGCAGGGTACACAGCTACGCAGTATTTT. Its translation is CASSPGAGYTATQYF.

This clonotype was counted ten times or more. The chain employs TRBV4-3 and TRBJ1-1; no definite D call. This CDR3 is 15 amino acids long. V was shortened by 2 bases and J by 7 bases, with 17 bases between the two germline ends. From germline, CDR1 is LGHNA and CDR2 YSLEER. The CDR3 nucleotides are TGCGCCAGCAGCCAAAACGTTTATCTGACGGTTGAAGCTTTCTTT. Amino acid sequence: CASSQNVYLTVEAFF.

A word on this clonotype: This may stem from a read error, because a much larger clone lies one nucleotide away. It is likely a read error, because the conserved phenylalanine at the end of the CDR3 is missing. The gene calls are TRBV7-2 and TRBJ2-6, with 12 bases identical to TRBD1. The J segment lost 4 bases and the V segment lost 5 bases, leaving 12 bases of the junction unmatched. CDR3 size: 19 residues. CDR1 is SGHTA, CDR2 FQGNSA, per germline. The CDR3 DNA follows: TGTGCCAGCAGCCTCCGGGACAGGGGGCGTTTTGACGGGGCCAACGTCCTGACTCTC. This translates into CASSLRDRGRFDGANVLTL.

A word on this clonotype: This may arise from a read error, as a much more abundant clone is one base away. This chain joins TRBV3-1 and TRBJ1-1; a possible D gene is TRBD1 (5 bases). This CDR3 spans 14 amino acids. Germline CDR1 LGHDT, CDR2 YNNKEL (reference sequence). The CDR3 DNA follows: TGTGCCGGCAGCCCCGGGGTGGACACGGGAGAAGCTTTCTTT. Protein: CAGSPGVDTGEAFF.

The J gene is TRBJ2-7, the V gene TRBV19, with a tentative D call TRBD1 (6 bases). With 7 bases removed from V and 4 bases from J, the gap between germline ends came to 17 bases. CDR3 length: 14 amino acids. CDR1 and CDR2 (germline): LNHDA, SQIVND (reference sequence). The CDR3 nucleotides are TGTGCCAGTAATGCCGGGACAACCCCTTACGAGCAGTACTTC. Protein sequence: CASNAGTTPYEQYF.

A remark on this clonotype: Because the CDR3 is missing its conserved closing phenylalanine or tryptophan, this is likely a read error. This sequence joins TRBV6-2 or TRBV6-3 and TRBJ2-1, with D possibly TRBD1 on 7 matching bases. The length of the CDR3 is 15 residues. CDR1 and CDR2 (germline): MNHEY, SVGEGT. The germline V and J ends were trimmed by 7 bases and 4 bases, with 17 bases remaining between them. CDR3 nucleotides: TGTGCCAGCACCCCGGGGGACAGCCTTTACAATGAGCAGTTCCTC. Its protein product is CASTPGDSLYNEQFL.

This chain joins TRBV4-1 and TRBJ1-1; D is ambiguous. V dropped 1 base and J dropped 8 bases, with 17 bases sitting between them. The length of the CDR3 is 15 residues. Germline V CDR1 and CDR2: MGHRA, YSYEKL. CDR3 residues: CASSQAGGIWAEAFF. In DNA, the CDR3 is TGCGCCAGCAGCCAAGCGGGTGGAATTTGGGCGGAAGCTTTCTTT.

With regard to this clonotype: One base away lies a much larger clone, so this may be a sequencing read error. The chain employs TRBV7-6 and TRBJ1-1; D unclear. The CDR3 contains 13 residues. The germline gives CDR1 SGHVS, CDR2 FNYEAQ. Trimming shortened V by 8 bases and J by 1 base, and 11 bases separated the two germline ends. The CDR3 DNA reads TGTGCCAGCTGCCCCTACTCGAACACTGAAGCTTTCTTT. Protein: CASCPYSNTEAFF.